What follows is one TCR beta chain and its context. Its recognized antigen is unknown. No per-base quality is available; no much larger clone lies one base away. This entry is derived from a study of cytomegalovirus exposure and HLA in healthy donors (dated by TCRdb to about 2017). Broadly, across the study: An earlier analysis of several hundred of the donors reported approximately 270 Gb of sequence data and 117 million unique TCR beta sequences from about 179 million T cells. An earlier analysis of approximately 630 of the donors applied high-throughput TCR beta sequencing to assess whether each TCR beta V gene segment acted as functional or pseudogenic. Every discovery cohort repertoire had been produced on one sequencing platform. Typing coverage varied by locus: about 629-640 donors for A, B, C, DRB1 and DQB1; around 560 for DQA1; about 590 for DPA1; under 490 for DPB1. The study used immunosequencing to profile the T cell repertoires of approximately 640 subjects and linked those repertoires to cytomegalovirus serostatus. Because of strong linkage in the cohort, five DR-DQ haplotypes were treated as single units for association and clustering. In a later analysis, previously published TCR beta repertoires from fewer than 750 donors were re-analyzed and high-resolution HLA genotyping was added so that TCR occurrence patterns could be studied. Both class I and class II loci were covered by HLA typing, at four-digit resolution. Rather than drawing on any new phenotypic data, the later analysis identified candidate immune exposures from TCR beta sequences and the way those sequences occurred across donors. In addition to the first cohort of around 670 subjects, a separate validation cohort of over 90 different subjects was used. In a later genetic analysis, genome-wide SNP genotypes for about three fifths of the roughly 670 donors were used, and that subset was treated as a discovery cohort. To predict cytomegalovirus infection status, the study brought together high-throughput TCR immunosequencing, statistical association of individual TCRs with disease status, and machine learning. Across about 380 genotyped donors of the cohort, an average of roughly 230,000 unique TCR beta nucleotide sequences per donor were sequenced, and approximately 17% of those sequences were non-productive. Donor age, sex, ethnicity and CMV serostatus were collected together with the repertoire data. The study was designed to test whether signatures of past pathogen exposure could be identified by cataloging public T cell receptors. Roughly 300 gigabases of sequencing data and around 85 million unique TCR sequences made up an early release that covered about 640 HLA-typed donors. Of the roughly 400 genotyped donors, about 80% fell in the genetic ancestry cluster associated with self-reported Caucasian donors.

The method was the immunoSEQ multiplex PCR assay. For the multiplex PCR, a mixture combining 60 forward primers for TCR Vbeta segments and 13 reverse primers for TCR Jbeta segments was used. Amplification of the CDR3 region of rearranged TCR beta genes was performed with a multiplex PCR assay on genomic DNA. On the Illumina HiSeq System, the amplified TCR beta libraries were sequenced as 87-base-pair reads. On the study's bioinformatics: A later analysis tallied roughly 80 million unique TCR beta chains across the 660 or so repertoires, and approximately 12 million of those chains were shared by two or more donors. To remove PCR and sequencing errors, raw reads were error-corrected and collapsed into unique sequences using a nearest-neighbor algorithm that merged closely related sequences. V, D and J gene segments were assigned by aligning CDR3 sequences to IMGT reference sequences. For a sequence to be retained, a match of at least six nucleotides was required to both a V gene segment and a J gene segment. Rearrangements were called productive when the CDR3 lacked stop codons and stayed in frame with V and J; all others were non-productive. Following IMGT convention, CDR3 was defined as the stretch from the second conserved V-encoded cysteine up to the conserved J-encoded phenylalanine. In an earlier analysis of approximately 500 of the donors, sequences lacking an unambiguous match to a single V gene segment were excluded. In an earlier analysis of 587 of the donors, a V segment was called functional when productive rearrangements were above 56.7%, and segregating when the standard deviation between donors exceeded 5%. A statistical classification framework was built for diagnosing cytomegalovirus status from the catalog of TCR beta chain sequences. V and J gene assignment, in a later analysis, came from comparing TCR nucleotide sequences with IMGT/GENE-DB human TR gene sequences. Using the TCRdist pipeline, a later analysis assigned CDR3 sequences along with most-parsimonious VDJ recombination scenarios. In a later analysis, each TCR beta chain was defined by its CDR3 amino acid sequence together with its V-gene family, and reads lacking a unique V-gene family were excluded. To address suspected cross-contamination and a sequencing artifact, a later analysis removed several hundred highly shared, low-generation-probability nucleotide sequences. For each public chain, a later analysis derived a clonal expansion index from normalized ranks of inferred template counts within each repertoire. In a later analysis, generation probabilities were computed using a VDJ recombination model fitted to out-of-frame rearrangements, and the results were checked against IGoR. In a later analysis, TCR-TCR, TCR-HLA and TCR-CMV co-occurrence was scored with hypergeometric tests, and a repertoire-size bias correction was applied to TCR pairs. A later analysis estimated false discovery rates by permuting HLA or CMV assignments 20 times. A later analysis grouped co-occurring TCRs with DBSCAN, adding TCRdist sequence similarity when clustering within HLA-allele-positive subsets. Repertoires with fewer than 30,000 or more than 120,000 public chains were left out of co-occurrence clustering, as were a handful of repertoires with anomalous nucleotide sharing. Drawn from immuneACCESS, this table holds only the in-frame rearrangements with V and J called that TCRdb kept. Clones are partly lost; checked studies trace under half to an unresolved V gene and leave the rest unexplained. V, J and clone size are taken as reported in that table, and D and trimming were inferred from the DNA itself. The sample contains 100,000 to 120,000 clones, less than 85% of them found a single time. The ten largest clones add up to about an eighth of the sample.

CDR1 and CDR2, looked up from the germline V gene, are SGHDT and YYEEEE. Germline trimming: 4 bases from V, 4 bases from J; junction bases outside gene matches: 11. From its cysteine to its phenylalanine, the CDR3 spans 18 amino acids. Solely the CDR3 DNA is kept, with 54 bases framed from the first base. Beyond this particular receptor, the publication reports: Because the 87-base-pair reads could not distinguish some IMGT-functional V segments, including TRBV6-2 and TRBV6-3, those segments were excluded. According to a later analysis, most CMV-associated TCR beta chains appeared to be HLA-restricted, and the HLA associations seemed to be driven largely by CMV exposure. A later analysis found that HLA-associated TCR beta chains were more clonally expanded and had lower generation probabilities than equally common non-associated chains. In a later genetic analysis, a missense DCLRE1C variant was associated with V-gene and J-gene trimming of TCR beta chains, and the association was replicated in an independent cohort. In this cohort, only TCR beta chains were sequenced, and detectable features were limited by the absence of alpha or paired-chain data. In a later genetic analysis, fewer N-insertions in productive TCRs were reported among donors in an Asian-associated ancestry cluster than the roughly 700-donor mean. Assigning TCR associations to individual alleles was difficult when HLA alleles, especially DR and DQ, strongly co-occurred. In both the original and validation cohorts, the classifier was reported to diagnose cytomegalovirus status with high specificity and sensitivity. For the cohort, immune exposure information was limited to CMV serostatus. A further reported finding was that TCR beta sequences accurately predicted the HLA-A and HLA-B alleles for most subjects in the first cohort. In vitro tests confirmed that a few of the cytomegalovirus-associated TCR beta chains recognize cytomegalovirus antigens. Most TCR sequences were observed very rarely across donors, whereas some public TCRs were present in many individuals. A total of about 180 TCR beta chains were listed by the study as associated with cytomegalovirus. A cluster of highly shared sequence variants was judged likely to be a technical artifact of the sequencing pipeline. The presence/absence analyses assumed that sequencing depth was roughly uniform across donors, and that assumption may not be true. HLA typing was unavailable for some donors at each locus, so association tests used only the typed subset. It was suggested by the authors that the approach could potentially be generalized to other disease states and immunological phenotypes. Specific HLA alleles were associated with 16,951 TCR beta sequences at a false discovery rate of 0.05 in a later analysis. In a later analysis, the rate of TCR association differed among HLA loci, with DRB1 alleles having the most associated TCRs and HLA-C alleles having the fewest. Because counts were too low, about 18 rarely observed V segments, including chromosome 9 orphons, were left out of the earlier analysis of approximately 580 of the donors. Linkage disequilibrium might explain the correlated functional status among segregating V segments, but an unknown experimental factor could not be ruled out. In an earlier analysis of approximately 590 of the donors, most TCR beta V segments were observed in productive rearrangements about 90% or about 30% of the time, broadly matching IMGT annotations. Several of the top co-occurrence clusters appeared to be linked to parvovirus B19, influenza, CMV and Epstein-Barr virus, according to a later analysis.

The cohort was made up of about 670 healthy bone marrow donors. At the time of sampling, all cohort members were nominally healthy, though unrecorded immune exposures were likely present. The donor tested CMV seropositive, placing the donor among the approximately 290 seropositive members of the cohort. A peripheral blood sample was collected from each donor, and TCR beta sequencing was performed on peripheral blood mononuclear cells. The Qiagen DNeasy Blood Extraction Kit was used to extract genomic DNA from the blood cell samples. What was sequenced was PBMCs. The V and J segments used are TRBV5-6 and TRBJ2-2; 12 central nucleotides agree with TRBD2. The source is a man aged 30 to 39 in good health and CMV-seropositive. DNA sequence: TGTGCCAGCAGCCTATGGACTAGCGGGGTGCGTGGCACCGGGGAGCTGTTTTTT. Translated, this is CASSLWTSGVRGTGELFF. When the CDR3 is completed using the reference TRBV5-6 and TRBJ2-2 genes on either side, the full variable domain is DAGVTQSPTHLIKTRGQQVTLRCSPKSGHDTVSWYQQALGQGPQFIFQYYEEEERQRGNFPDRFSGHQFPNYSSELNVNALLLGDSALYLCASSLWTSGVRGTGELFFGEGSRLTVL.